The 28 T cell receptor beta chains below come from one sample, sequenced in a study of memory CD4+ T cells and cytomegalovirus serostatus. Single viable CD3+CD4+CD8-CD45RO+ cells were sorted as the memory CD4+ T cells. The table came from immunoSEQ multiplex PCR; TCRdb's copy has only in-frame clones and leaves some out. Of around 38,000 clones in the sample, 75% to 85% are singletons; the top ten hold 5% to 7.5%. Sample: memory CD4+ T cells from blood. The receptors were gathered from an adult in good health and CMV-seronegative.

The gene calls are TRBV18 and TRBJ2-4; D is perhaps TRBD2 (5 bases). The germline gives CDR1 KGHSH, CDR2 LQKENI. The CDR3 contains 15 residues. V shed 0 bases and J shed 1 base, with 7 bases lying between them. The CDR3 protein is CASSPPERAKNIQYF. As DNA, the CDR3 is TGTGCCAGCTCACCACCAGAGCGGGCCAAAAACATTCAGTACTTC.

V is TRBV5-1 and J is TRBJ2-7; 7 bases map to TRBD1. Germline loops: CDR1 SGHRS, CDR2 YFSETQ. This CDR3 is built from 15 residues. Germline trimming cut 5 bases from V and 6 bases from J; bases unmatched to any gene: 14. The CDR3 spells CASSEKGDRVSEQYF. Written as DNA, the CDR3 is TGCGCCAGCAGTGAAAAAGGAGACAGGGTTTCCGAGCAGTACTTC.

This sequence joins TRBV7-3 and TRBJ1-1; possibly TRBD1 for D (5 bases). The CDR3 extends over 14 amino acids. Trimming removed 5 bases at V and 1 base at J, with 11 bases between. Germline V gene data show CDR1 as SGHTA and CDR2 as FQGTGA. CDR3 nucleotides: TGTGCCAGCAGCCCCCCCGGACAGAACACTGAAGCTTTCTTT. This encodes CASSPPGQNTEAFF.

This clone appeared once. The rearrangement links TRBV7-9 to TRBJ2-3; D is unclear. The V end lost 1 base, the J end lost 4 bases, and 12 bases lay between the germline ends. Germline lookup yields CDR1 SEHNR and CDR2 FQNEAQ (reference sequence). The CDR3 has 15 residues. CDR3 nucleotides: TGTGCCAGCAGCTTAGGCGGTGGCCCCCCAGATACGCAGTATTTT. Its protein is CASSLGGGPPDTQYF.

CDR3 DNA sequence: TGCGCCAGCAGTTCCTTCCCGGGAGGGACAGATACGCAGTATTTT. This gives the protein CASSSFPGGTDTQYF. V is TRBV5-1 and J is TRBJ2-3; the match to TRBD2 covers 8 bases. The CDR3 length is 15 residues. With 5 bases clipped from V and 3 bases from J, the junction kept 8 bases outside the gene matches. Per germline, CDR1 SGHRS and CDR2 YFSETQ.

By proportion, this clone is medium-sized. The gene calls are TRBV7-2 and TRBJ2-2; D remains unclear. V lost 5 bases and J lost 3, with 16 bases in between. The CDR3 runs 16 residues. CDR1 and CDR2 (germline): SGHTA, FQGNSA. Here the CDR3 DNA reads TGTGCCAGCAGCCGAAGCGTCAGGCGAGACACCGGGGAGCTGTTTTTT. Residues: CASSRSVRRDTGELFF.

The CDR3 protein is CASSPRSMNTEAFF. The CDR3 region has the DNA TGTGCCAGCAGCCCCAGGTCTATGAACACTGAAGCTTTCTTT. The gene calls are TRBV7-9 and TRBJ1-1; D is uncertain. The length of the CDR3 is 14 residues. V was pared by 5 bases and J by 0 bases, with 10 bases between. The germline gives CDR1 SEHNR, CDR2 FQNEAQ (reference sequence).

The gene calls are TRBV7-2 and TRBJ1-2; D may be TRBD1 (5 bases). The CDR3 is 16 amino acids. The germline CDR1 and CDR2 sequences are SGHTA and FQGNSA. V gave up 1 base and J gave up 0 bases, with 12 bases separating them. CDR3 sequence reads: CASSLVGGGANYGYTF. The CDR3 DNA reads as TGTGCCAGCAGCTTAGTGGGCGGGGGAGCTAACTATGGCTACACCTTC.

V and J are TRBV28 and TRBJ2-4; D not certain. CDR1 and CDR2 (germline): MDHEN, SYDVKM. Trimming pared 5 bases from V and 2 bases from J, leaving 10 bases between. The CDR3 runs 14 residues. In DNA, the CDR3 is TGTGCCAGCAGTCCCCCGGGCTCCAAAAACATTCAGTACTTC. Translated, it gives CASSPPGSKNIQYF.

This clone has only one observation. The rearrangement links TRBV28 to TRBJ2-2; D call uncertain. Trimming removed 5 bases at V and 1 base at J, with 14 bases between. CDR1 is MDHEN and CDR2 is SYDVKM in the germline V gene. The CDR3 is 16 amino acids. CDR3 DNA: TGTGCCAGCAGTCCCAACACCGCCCTGAACACCGGGGAGCTGTTTTTT. Its translation: CASSPNTALNTGELFF.

The chain has TRBV7-2 and TRBJ1-4; D is undetermined. The germline V and J ends were trimmed by 2 bases and 6 bases, with 7 bases remaining between them. The CDR3 is 13 residues long. CDR1 SGHTA and CDR2 FQGNSA come from the germline V gene. For the CDR3, the DNA is TGTGCCAGCAGCTTACGTCTGGATGAAAAACTGTTTTTT. Amino acids: CASSLRLDEKLFF.

V gene TRBV7-2 combines with J gene TRBJ2-2; 10 bases are shared with TRBD2. V lost 5 bases to trimming and J lost 4 bases; unmatched junction nucleotides: 10. Germline CDR1 reads SGHTA; CDR2 reads FQGNSA. The length of the CDR3 is 17 residues. Here the CDR3 DNA reads TGTGCCAGCAGCCATTTAGAACTAGCGGGGTTCACCGGGGAGCTGTTTTTT. This sequence encodes CASSHLELAGFTGELFF.

The V and J genes are TRBV14 and TRBJ1-2; D is unclear. Between the trimmed V and J ends, which lost 0 bases and 8 bases, there was a span of 10 bases. CDR1 and CDR2 from the germline V gene are SGHDN and FVKESK. CDR3 length equals 13 residues. The DNA of the CDR3 is TGTGCCAGCAGCCAAGAAAGGGCCAGGGGCTACACCTTC. Encoded protein: CASSQERARGYTF.

This clone was seen a few times. The chain has TRBV7-2 and TRBJ2-2; D possibly corresponds to TRBD1 (6 bases). This CDR3 has 14 amino acids. CDR1 is SGHTA, CDR2 FQGNSA, per germline. The V gene lost 4 bases and the J gene lost 6 bases, with 12 bases spanning the gap. The CDR3 spells CASSYSRGPGELFF. CDR3 DNA sequence: TGTGCCAGCAGCTACTCCAGGGGACCCGGGGAGCTGTTTTTT. The full variable domain, with the rest looked up from reference TRBV7-2 and TRBJ2-2, is GAGVSQSPSNKVTEKGKDVELRCDPISGHTALYWYRQSLGQGLEFLIYFQGNSAPDKSGLPSDRFSAERTGGSVSTLTIQRTQQEDSAVYLCASSYSRGPGELFFGEGSRLTVL.

This clone was recorded only once. The chain carries TRBV11-3 and TRBJ2-2, with TRBD1 matching 8 bases. CDR1 is SGHNT, CDR2 YENEEA, per germline. V lost 3 bases and J lost 7; bases outside the gene matches: 4. CDR3 size: 14 residues. The CDR3 sequence: CASSLGQEDGELFF. CDR3 DNA sequence: TGTGCCAGCAGCTTGGGACAGGAGGACGGGGAGCTGTTTTTT.

The genes are TRBV6-6 and TRBJ2-1, with a tentative D call TRBD2 (6 bases). The ends were cut back, 4 bases at V and 10 bases at J, with 17 bases in the middle. Germline V gene lookup returns CDR1 MNHNY and CDR2 SVGAGI (reference sequence). This CDR3 has 14 residues. CDR3 DNA: TGTGCCAGCAGTTCATCGTTATCTGGGGGGGAGCAGTTCTTC. It is translated as CASSSSLSGGEQFF.

V is TRBV19 and J is TRBJ2-5; weak D call: TRBD1 (5 bases). In germline, CDR1 is LNHDA, CDR2 SQIVND (reference sequence). The V and J ends lost 5 bases and 4 bases respectively, with 8 bases between them. This CDR3 is 12 amino acids long. The CDR3 protein is CASSGQGETQYF. CDR3 DNA: TGTGCCAGTAGTGGGCAGGGAGAGACCCAGTACTTC.

V is TRBV5-1 and J is TRBJ2-5; D is perhaps TRBD1 or TRBD2 (5 bases each). With 5 bases removed from V and 1 base from J, the gap between germline ends came to 18 bases. Germline CDR1 SGHRS, CDR2 YFSETQ. CDR3 length: 16 amino acids. The chain's CDR3 is CASRRWQGRTQETQYF. CDR3 nucleotide sequence: TGCGCCAGCAGACGTTGGCAGGGACGGACCCAAGAGACCCAGTACTTC.

V usage is TRBV6-1 and J usage is TRBJ1-5; D is ambiguous. Germline V gives CDR1 MNHNS, CDR2 SASEGT. V was clipped by 9 bases and J by 3 bases, with 18 bases between them. This CDR3 spans 15 amino acids. The CDR3 DNA reads TGTGCCAGTGATCCTATCGCGGCAGACAATCAGCCCCAGCATTTT. This sequence encodes CASDPIAADNQPQHF.

This clone has more than one count but fewer than ten. V usage is TRBV6-4 and J usage is TRBJ2-5; possible D gene TRBD2, 5 bases. Trimming took 5 bases from V and 1 from J, leaving 14 bases between them. The germline gives CDR1 MRHNA, CDR2 SNTAGT. This CDR3 is built from 15 residues. The chain's CDR3 is CASSPVAGLQETQYF. The CDR3 coding sequence is TGTGCCAGCAGTCCAGTGGCGGGCCTCCAAGAGACCCAGTACTTC.

This chain joins TRBV18 and TRBJ1-3; D uncertain. CDR1 and CDR2 from the germline V gene are KGHSH and LQKENI. Trimming pared 3 bases from V and 1 base from J, leaving 10 bases between. The CDR3 covers 15 residues. The CDR3 is CASSPLTSSGNTIYF. CDR3 DNA sequence: TGTGCCAGCTCACCGTTGACTTCATCTGGAAACACCATATATTTT.

Notes on this clone: One end of the junction is discordant with germline, which a read error may explain. The chain joins TRBV11-2 to TRBJ2-7, with 8 bases matching TRBD2. CDR1 SGHAT and CDR2 FQNNGV come from the germline V gene. This CDR3 is 15 amino acids long. In DNA, the CDR3 is TGTGCCAGCGGCTTGAATATAGCGGGAACCTACGAGCAGTACTTC. It is translated as CASGLNIAGTYEQYF.

The V gene is TRBV30, the J gene TRBJ2-3; 9 bases line up with TRBD2. V gave up 0 bases and J gave up 0 bases; unmatched junction bases: 4. This CDR3 spans 16 amino acids. Per the germline V gene, CDR1 is GTSNPN and CDR2 is SVGIG (reference sequence). The CDR3 DNA reads TGTGCCTGGAGTGTCGGGACTAGCAGTAGCACAGATACGCAGTATTTT. This sequence encodes CAWSVGTSSSTDTQYF.

The chain uses TRBV6-5 and TRBJ2-7; 8 bases are shared with TRBD2. Germline V gene lookup returns CDR1 MNHEY and CDR2 SVGAGI. This CDR3 is 14 amino acids long. With 5 bases clipped from V and 4 bases from J, the junction kept 7 bases outside the gene matches. CDR3 protein: CASSQTGGRYEQYF. The DNA for the CDR3 is TGTGCCAGCAGTCAGACGGGGGGGAGGTACGAGCAGTACTTC.

There are a few counts of this clone. The rearrangement joins TRBV28 to TRBJ1-4; D unresolved. Trimming cost V 2 bases and J 6 bases, with 7 bases left between them. Germline values: CDR1 MDHEN, CDR2 SYDVKM. This CDR3 has 13 amino acids. The CDR3 DNA reads as TGTGCCAGCAGTTTAAATCTGGATGAAAAACTGTTTTTT. This gives the protein CASSLNLDEKLFF.

The chain carries TRBV28 and TRBJ2-1; D may be TRBD2 (6 bases). Trimming removed 2 bases at V and 3 bases at J, with 8 bases between. Germline V gene data show CDR1 as MDHEN and CDR2 as SYDVKM. The CDR3 covers 14 residues. The CDR3, as DNA: TGTGCCAGCAGTTTAGGGGGGAGCTACAATGAGCAGTTCTTC. Translated: CASSLGGSYNEQFF.

This chain uses TRBV7-2 with TRBJ1-4, with D perhaps matching TRBD1 (5 bases). Germline V gene sequence: CDR1 SGHTA, CDR2 FQGNSA. The V end was cut by 2 bases, the J end by 8 bases, with 18 bases between. This CDR3 has 16 residues. CDR3 coding DNA: TGTGCCAGCAGCTTAACCATCGGGGGACCGGGCGAAAAACTGTTTTTT. It is translated as CASSLTIGGPGEKLFF.

This clone was seen a few times. This chain joins TRBV7-9 and TRBJ1-2; D gene uncertain. The germline gives CDR1 SEHNR, CDR2 FQNEAQ (reference sequence). The length of the CDR3 is 13 residues. Trimming removed 1 base from V and 7 bases from J, with 10 bases in between. CDR3 sequence reads: CASSLVGVAGYTF. In DNA form, the CDR3 reads TGTGCCAGCAGCTTAGTTGGCGTGGCTGGCTACACCTTC.